This paragraph covers one T cell receptor beta chain sequence. The antigen remains unidentified. Unrecorded immune exposures were likely, despite nominal health at sampling. With 60 Vbeta and 13 Jbeta primers, the PCR was carried out. Sequencing used immunoSEQ multiplex PCR; TCRdb keeps in-frame clones, though not all of them. This sample has roughly 140,000 clones, with more than 70% found just once. These data belong to a study of cytomegalovirus exposure and HLA in healthy donors. Study information: The study's early data release held roughly 91 million unique TCRs from HLA-typed donors.

General study points: Among the sequence variants, a highly shared cluster was likely an artifact of sequencing. Researchers reported from a later analysis that most CMV-associated TCR beta chains appeared HLA-restricted.

Sequencing was done on a sample of PBMCs. The receptor was isolated from a woman aged 40 to 49 in good health and CMV-seronegative.

CDR3 in DNA: TGTGCCAGCAGGACGGGGATCTCCTACGAGCAGTACTTC. This sequence encodes CASRTGISYEQYF. V usage is TRBV6-5 and J usage is TRBJ2-7; D possibly corresponds to TRBD2 (5 bases). This CDR3 has 13 amino acids. The V and J ends lost 6 bases and 0 bases respectively, with 9 bases between them. The germline V gene encodes CDR1 MNHEY and CDR2 SVGAGI.